A single sample is the source of the 8 T cell receptor beta chains below, sequenced in a study of glioma-infiltrating T cells. TCR alpha and beta CDR3 regions were amplified from RNA using iRepertoire nested multiplex PCR. Each CDR3 protein is one row after TCRdb ran MiXCR on the multiplex PCR reads. The sample lists some 160,000 distinct CDR3 sequences; over 40% were seen once. The sample taken for sequencing was glioma tissue, nonneoplastic brain tissue, or PBMCs (not recorded which). These receptors originate from a human donor with low-grade glioma or glioblastoma, undergoing nonglioma brain surgery, or in good health (not recorded which).

This clonotype showed up many times. J is TRBJ2-3 and V is TRBV18; 11 nucleotides agree with TRBD2. CDR3 length: 15 residues. Germline values: CDR1 KGHSH, CDR2 LQKENI. The junction had 7 bases not matched to a gene; V was cut back by 8 bases and J by 3 bases. The CDR3: CASSPGTSGTDTQYF. As DNA, the CDR3 is TGTGCCAGCAGCCCCGGGACTAGCGGAACAGATACGCAGTATTTT.

This clonotype has ten or more counts. This rearrangement joins TRBV4-2 to TRBJ1-1, with D unclear. V was shortened by 1 base and J by 2 bases, with 11 bases between the two germline ends. The CDR3 length is 15 residues. CDR1 LGHNA and CDR2 YNFKEQ come from the germline V gene. CDR3 residues: CASSQAYSINTEAFF. The CDR3 DNA reads as TGTGCCAGCAGCCAAGCATACAGCATTAACACTGAAGCTTTCTTT.

The chain couples TRBV4-1 to TRBJ1-1, with TRBD1 identical over 7 bases. With V trimmed by 3 bases and J by 5 bases, 9 bases remained unmatched. The CDR3 runs to 15 residues. Per germline, CDR1 MGHRA and CDR2 YSYEKL. The CDR3: CASSHQDRAGTEAFF. CDR3 DNA: TGCGCCAGCAGCCATCAAGACAGGGCTGGGACTGAAGCTTTCTTT.

This chain connects TRBV28 to TRBJ1-4; possibly TRBD1 for D (6 bases). Germline CDR1 reads MDHEN; CDR2 reads SYDVKM. V lost 4 bases and J 4 bases, leaving 19 bases between the germline ends. The length of the CDR3 is 17 residues. CDR3 nucleotides: TGTGCCAGCAGTTCCGAGGGGGGGGGCAGAGGTAATGAAAAACTGTTTTTT. Protein: CASSSEGGGRGNEKLFF.

The V and J genes are TRBV5-1 and TRBJ2-3, with TRBD1 matching 7 bases. The germline V gene encodes CDR1 SGHRS and CDR2 YFSETQ. V was pared by 2 bases and J by 4 bases, with 4 bases of the junction left unmatched. This CDR3 comprises 14 residues. CDR3 bases: TGCGCCAGCAGCTTAGAACAGGGGTCAGATACGCAGTATTTT. Protein: CASSLEQGSDTQYF.

This clonotype appeared many times. The chain recombines TRBV6-1 with TRBJ2-3, with a weak D call TRBD2 (5 bases). The CDR3 is 13 residues long. Germline loops: CDR1 MNHNS, CDR2 SASEGT. V was shortened by 5 bases and J by 3 bases, with 9 bases between the two germline ends. The CDR3 region has the DNA TGTGCCAGCAGTTATCGGGGTACAGATACGCAGTATTTT. This codes for CASSYRGTDTQYF.

Comments on this clonotype: A much larger clonotype is one base distant, so this may be a read error. The chain joins TRBV7-2 to TRBJ1-2; tentative D call: TRBD1 (5 bases). Germline V gene data show CDR1 as SGHTA and CDR2 as FQGNSA. Trimming took off 1 base at V and 10 bases at J, with 16 bases between the two ends. The CDR3 contains 14 residues. In DNA form, the CDR3 reads TGTGCCAGCAGCTTAGGGGACCCGCGAGCCGCCTACACCTTC. Amino acid sequence: CASSLGDPRAAYTF.

Worth noting for this clonotype: Just one base apart from a much larger clone, this may be a read error. The chain carries TRBV7-9 and TRBJ2-1; D uncertain. CDR1 is SEHNR and CDR2 is FQNEAQ in the germline V gene (reference sequence). V lost 5 bases and J 8 bases, leaving 13 bases between the germline ends. This CDR3 has 13 amino acids. The CDR3 nucleotides read TGTGCCAGCAGCCCCTTAAGGCGCTATGAGCAGTTCTTC. Protein: CASSPLRRYEQFF.